This T cell receptor (beta chain) comes out of a study of shared clonotypes between healthy human individuals. Study results and caveats: Donors were few, which limited the genetic and exposure-history diversity represented. The study found roughly 5% of naive CD4 clonotypes shared across several donors. The researchers took only blood, and tissue repertoires probably look different.

It was CD45RO-negative cells, positively selected for CCR7, that made up naive CD8 cells, with terminally differentiated effector memory CD45RA+ cells excluded. All donors were Caucasian adults living in Nashville, Tennessee. Remarks on this clone: Its matching antigen is unknown.

This table comes from immunoSEQ multiplex PCR, and its TCRdb copy is limited to in-frame clones, with some not included. The sample records fewer than 800,000 clones, around 92% being singletons. The sequenced sample was naive CD8+ T cells sorted from blood. The receptor was isolated from a man aged 25-45 years in good health.

The CDR3 DNA follows: TGCGCCAGCAGCTTGACCCCCTACGAGCAGTACTTC. It codes for CASSLTPYEQYF. The J gene is TRBJ2-7, the V gene TRBV5-1; D ambiguous. The CDR3 spans 12 residues. The germline V and J ends were trimmed by 1 base and 2 bases, with 4 bases remaining between them. The V gene's germline CDR1 is SGHRS and CDR2 YFSETQ.